A single sample gave rise to the 8 T cell receptor beta chains below, sequenced in a study of T-cell memory formation after mild COVID-19. TCRdb processed the 5' RACE reads anew with MiXCR; each CDR3 protein has one entry. The sample lists some 340,000 distinct CDR3 sequences, about an eighth occurring once. Sequenced: PBMCs or a T cell subset sorted from them (not recorded which). The receptor source for this set is a man aged 18 to 30 who had mild COVID-19 (a few samples of this study predate the infection). Cell type and time point are not known.

The chain uses TRBV7-2 and TRBJ2-3; D unresolved. Trimming took off 5 bases at V and 0 bases at J, with 12 bases between the two ends. The CDR3 length is 15 residues. CDR1 and CDR2 from the germline V gene are SGHTA and FQGNSA. The CDR3 DNA follows: TGTGCCAGCAGCCCCGGTGCGTTTAGCACAGATACGCAGTATTTT. Protein product: CASSPGAFSTDTQYF.

This clonotype was observed a handful of times. The chain has TRBV23-1 and TRBJ1-2, with D possibly being TRBD1 (5 bases). TRBV23-1 is treated as an ORF (open reading frame) with a function not yet certain. The CDR3 is 14 residues long. With 4 bases removed from V and 2 bases from J, the gap between germline ends came to 11 bases. CDR3 loop: CASSRYTGNYGYTF. In DNA, the CDR3 is TGCGCCAGCAGTCGCTATACAGGAAACTATGGCTACACCTTC.

In this sample, this clonotype turned up many times. J is TRBJ2-3 and V is TRBV7-8; the D is unclear. Germline lookup yields CDR1 SGHVS and CDR2 FQNEAQ. The CDR3 length is 14 residues. V was pared by 2 bases and J by 2 bases, with 8 bases between. CDR3 sequence: CASSLFKVTDTQYF. CDR3 nucleotide sequence: TGTGCCAGCAGCTTATTTAAGGTCACAGATACGCAGTATTTT.

The V call is TRBV6-6, the J call TRBJ2-1; 9 bases line up with TRBD1. Germline trimming cut 7 bases from V and 3 bases from J; bases unmatched to any gene: 10. The germline V gene has CDR1 MNHNY and CDR2 SVGAGI (reference sequence). This CDR3 spans 16 amino acids. The CDR3: CASKSGTGLSYNEQFF. Written as DNA, the CDR3 is TGTGCCAGCAAATCTGGGACAGGGTTGAGCTACAATGAGCAGTTCTTC.

The table lists this clonotype with a few counts. The chain employs TRBV29-1 and TRBJ2-3; possibly TRBD1 or TRBD2 for D (5 bases each). The V end lost 8 bases, the J end lost 0 bases, and 15 bases lay between the germline ends. This CDR3 has 14 residues. CDR1 SQVTM and CDR2 ANQGSEA come from the germline V gene. The CDR3 nucleotides are TGCAGCATAGGGGAGAGTGGTAGCACAGATACGCAGTATTTT. This codes for CSIGESGSTDTQYF.

V gene TRBV5-1 combines with J gene TRBJ2-2; 8 bases agree with TRBD2. Germline trimming cut 4 bases from V and 6 bases from J; bases unmatched to any gene: 11. Looked up from germline, CDR1 is SGHRS and CDR2 is YFSETQ. The CDR3 has 16 residues. The CDR3 loop reads CASSPAGAGVAGELFF. The CDR3, as DNA: TGCGCCAGCAGCCCAGCGGGGGCCGGCGTAGCCGGGGAGCTGTTTTTT. The variable domain in full, with the rest retrieved from reference TRBV5-1 and TRBJ2-2, is KAGVTQTPRYLIKTRGQQVTLSCSPISGHRSVSWYQQTPGQGLQFLFEYFSETQRNKGNFPGRFSGRQFSNSRSEMNVSTLELGDSALYLCASSPAGAGVAGELFFGEGSRLTVL.

The sample holds many counts of this clonotype. In DNA, the CDR3 is TGTGCCAGCAGTCCCTTGGCGGGGGGGTTGGGGACCCAGTACTTC. Translation gives CASSPLAGGLGTQYF. The V call is TRBV12-3 or TRBV12-4, the J call TRBJ2-5; 9 bases align to TRBD2. J was trimmed by 7 bases and V by 5 bases; bases with no gene match: 11. The CDR3 runs to 15 residues.

This clonotype was seen more than once but under ten times. This rearrangement joins TRBV5-6 to TRBJ2-7; D may correspond to TRBD1 or TRBD2 (6 bases each). CDR3 length equals 16 residues. Germline CDR1 and CDR2: SGHDT and YYEEEE. Trimming stripped 3 bases from V and 7 bases from J, with 23 bases between. The CDR3 region is CASSSLRGTPLREQYF. DNA of the CDR3: TGTGCCAGCAGCTCCCTTAGGGGGACTCCTCTGAGAGAGCAGTACTTC.